The 26 T cell receptor beta chains presented below share a single source sample, sequenced in a study of tumor-infiltrating lymphocytes in primary liver carcinoma (dated by TCRdb to the late 2010s). The reads were generated on an Illumina HiSeq 2500. A constant-region primer and ProtoScript II reverse transcriptase were used to reverse-transcribe TCRbeta-specific cDNA from roughly 0.5 ug total RNA. The TCRbeta libraries were prepared through three rounds of nested multiplex PCR following a slightly modified ARM-PCR procedure. Each of the first two PCR rounds ran for about 10 cycles using multiplex TRBV1-TRBV30 forward primers together with a Cbeta reverse primer. Using fastp at Q25 and MiXCR, TCRdb reprocessed the public reads and kept productive beta chains. Rows are combined by CDR3 protein, so each entry shows the most common genes and DNA. The sample table shows almost 200,000 distinct CDR3 sequences, and 65% are seen once. Roughly 6.8% of the sample goes to the ten largest clones.

Blood RNA was extracted from unsorted whole blood with TRIzol reagent; germline DNA came from the DNeasy Blood & Tissue kit. Sequenced input: peripheral blood. The receptors shown here come from a woman aged 55-69 years with primary liver carcinoma and hepatitis B virus infection.

This clonotype was picked up many times. V is TRBV6-2 or TRBV6-3 and J is TRBJ2-2; the match to TRBD2 covers 9 bases. The CDR3 loop spans 15 amino acids. Per germline, CDR1 MNHEY and CDR2 SVGEGT. V trimming: 5 bases; J trimming: 5 bases; junction bases outside the gene matches: 6. The CDR3 sequence: CASSAGLAKTGELFF. As DNA, the CDR3 is TGTGCCAGCAGTGCGGGACTAGCTAAAACCGGGGAGCTGTTTTTT.

In the case of this clonotype: At one of its ends the junction is not consistent with the germline gene, which may arise from a read error. The V gene is TRBV11-2, the J gene TRBJ2-1, with unresolved D. CDR1 is SGHAT and CDR2 is FQNNGV in the germline V gene. This CDR3 region has 15 residues. DNA of the CDR3: TGTCCCAGCAGCCGGCTAAACTACTGGGGAAATGAGCAGTTCTTC. Protein sequence: CPSSRLNYWGNEQFF.

About this clonotype itself: Germline and junction disagree at one end, which may indicate a read error. The chain is built from TRBV29-1 and TRBJ1-1; D perhaps matches TRBD1 (5 bases). Germline assignment: CDR1 SQVTM and CDR2 ANQGSEA. CDR3 length: 17 residues. The CDR3 is CSVVREGPTAMNTEAFF. For the CDR3, the DNA is TGCAGCGTTGTCAGGGAGGGGCCAACGGCCATGAACACTGAAGCCTTCTTT.

In regard to this clonotype: One junction end does not reproduce the germline sequence, and a read error may be involved. The rearrangement uses TRBV11-2 and TRBJ2-1; D call uncertain. The V gene's germline CDR1 is SGHAT and CDR2 FQNNGV. The CDR3 spans 21 residues. CDR3 in amino acids: CASSSIPGRVVVRGSYNEQFF. DNA for the CDR3: TGTGCCAGCAGCTCCATCCCGGGTCGGGTGGTAGTGAGAGGCTCCTACAATGAACAGTTCTTC.

About this clonotype: A read error may produce the germline difference seen at one junction end. This chain uses TRBV10-3 with TRBJ1-5, with a tentative D call TRBD1 (5 bases). The CDR3 is 13 residues long. Germline values: CDR1 ENHRY, CDR2 SYGVKD. The CDR3 nucleotides read TGTGCCATCAGAGAGTCAACAGGTCAGCCCCAGCATTTT. This sequence encodes CAIRESTGQPQHF.

The chain employs TRBV11-2 and TRBJ2-7; D is unclear. The V end lost 5 bases, the J end lost 2 bases, and 16 bases lay between the germline ends. This CDR3 region has 15 residues. Looked up from germline, CDR1 is SGHAT and CDR2 is FQNNGV. CDR3 protein: CASSNILGMTYEQYF. CDR3 sequence (DNA): TGTGCCAGCAGCAACATCCTGGGTATGACCTACGAGCAGTACTTC.

About this clonotype itself: A much larger clone sits a single nucleotide away, making a read error possible. The chain couples TRBV4-1 to TRBJ2-3; tentatively, D is TRBD1 (5 bases). CDR1 and CDR2 (germline): MGHRA, YSYEKL. CDR3 size: 15 residues. CDR3 in DNA: TGCGCCAGCAGCCAAGACGGAAGGGGAACAGGTACGCAGTATTTT. This translates into CASSQDGRGTGTQYF.

This chain joins TRBV7-9 and TRBJ2-7; no definite D call. Germline V CDR1 and CDR2: SEHNR, FQNEAQ (reference sequence). There are 13 residues in the CDR3. V was pared by 4 bases and J by 4 bases, with 11 bases between. The CDR3 DNA is TGTGCCAGCAGCTCCCGGGCCCTTTACGAGCAGTACTTC. Protein product: CASSSRALYEQYF.

V gene TRBV30 combines with J gene TRBJ2-6, with D uncertain. The CDR3 has 15 amino acids. CDR1 and CDR2 from the germline V gene are GTSNPN and SVGIG (reference sequence). The ends were cut back, 4 bases at V and 1 base at J, with 11 bases in the middle. The CDR3 DNA follows: TGTGCCTGGACCCCACGGCGATCTGGGGCCAACGTCCTGACTTTC. Amino acids: CAWTPRRSGANVLTF.

On this clonotype itself: This may arise from a read error, as a much more abundant clone is one base away. The CDR3 bases are TGTGCCAGCAGTTATGCGGGATGGGAGACCCAGTACTTC. It codes for CASSYAGWETQYF. This sequence joins TRBV6-2 or TRBV6-3 and TRBJ2-5; weak D call: TRBD2 (6 bases). Germline V gene sequence: CDR1 MNHEY, CDR2 SVGEGT. The CDR3 runs 13 residues. V gave up 3 bases and J gave up 5 bases, with 10 bases separating them.

This clonotype was detected only a few times. The V gene is TRBV7-3, the J gene TRBJ2-2; tentative D call: TRBD2 (5 bases). This CDR3 is built from 15 residues. The V end was cut by 4 bases, the J end by 7 bases, with 16 bases between. Germline V CDR1 and CDR2: SGHTA, FQGTGA. The CDR3 sequence is CASSSKAGVLGELFF. CDR3 nucleotides: TGTGCCAGCAGCTCGAAAGCCGGGGTTCTCGGGGAGCTGTTTTTT.

This clonotype was picked up a small number of times. The rearrangement joins TRBV6-5 to TRBJ2-7, with TRBD1 identical over 8 bases. The CDR3 is 14 residues long. Germline values: CDR1 MNHEY, CDR2 SVGAGI. The J segment lost 3 bases and the V segment lost 5 bases, leaving 6 bases of the junction unmatched. The CDR3 DNA reads as TGTGCCAGCAGTCCTGGGACAGGACGCTACGAGCAGTACTTC. This encodes CASSPGTGRYEQYF.

This clonotype has at least ten counts. This clone may be a read error of a much larger clone one base away. The gene calls are TRBV11-2 and TRBJ2-3, with D possibly being TRBD2 (6 bases). The V gene's germline CDR1 is SGHAT and CDR2 FQNNGV. This CDR3 spans 12 amino acids. The V end lost 1 base, the J end lost 8 bases, and 7 bases lay between the germline ends. The CDR3 region is CASSLGGGTQYF. The CDR3 DNA is TGTGCCAGCAGCTTAGGGGGAGGTACGCAGTATTTT.

This clonotype came up once. This CDR3 is missing its conserved last phenylalanine or tryptophan, likely due to a read error. This chain joins TRBV5-1 and TRBJ2-5; TRBD2 might be the D (6 bases). Per the germline V gene, CDR1 is SGHRS and CDR2 is YFSETQ. This CDR3 is built from 14 residues. The ends were cut back, 1 base at V and 4 bases at J, with 11 bases in the middle. This chain's CDR3 is CASSLTGVGETQYL. Written as DNA, the CDR3 is TGCGCCAGCAGCTTGACGGGAGTCGGAGAGACCCAGTACCTC.

With respect to this clonotype: Mismatch with germline at one junction end may stem from a read error. The chain couples TRBV11-1 to TRBJ2-7; D not resolved. The germline gives CDR1 SGHAT, CDR2 FQDESV (reference sequence). The CDR3 runs to 13 residues. CDR3 region: CVSSFNARYEQYF. The CDR3 coding sequence is TGTGTCAGCAGCTTCAATGCTCGCTACGAGCAGTACTTC.

The rearrangement joins TRBV6-5 to TRBJ1-1; D is undetermined. Germline V CDR1 and CDR2: MNHEY, SVGAGI. This CDR3 comprises 13 residues. Trimming left V 7 bases short and J 8 bases short, with 17 bases between. Here the CDR3 reads CASMVNRDSEAFF. CDR3 DNA: TGTGCCAGCATGGTAAATAGGGATTCGGAAGCTTTCTTT.

With regard to this clonotype: One end of the junction does not line up with germline, which may come from a read error. The genes are TRBV11-2 and TRBJ2-1; D remains ambiguous. The CDR3 runs 15 residues. The germline CDR1 and CDR2 sequences are SGHAT and FQNNGV. The DNA for the CDR3 is TGTGGCAGCAGCTTCGGAGTTATGTCCTACAATGAACAGCTCTTC. Amino acids: CGSSFGVMSYNEQLF.

In the case of this clonotype: A much more abundant neighbour one base away suggests this may be a read error. The V and J genes are TRBV29-1 and TRBJ2-3; TRBD2 agrees at 9 bases. The CDR3 runs to 15 residues. Germline-derived CDR1 and CDR2 are SQVTM and ANQGSEA. DNA for the CDR3: TGCGGCGTTGTGGGGACTAGCTCCGGCACAGATACGCAGTATTTT. Protein sequence: CGVVGTSSGTDTQYF.

Comments on this clonotype: A read error is possible here, since a much larger clone lies one base away. The chain joins TRBV10-2 to TRBJ2-1; 7 bases line up with TRBD2. Germline V gene sequence: CDR1 WSHSY, CDR2 SAAADI. The CDR3 loop spans 16 amino acids. J lost 8 bases, V lost 6 bases, and 16 bases had no gene match. DNA of the CDR3: TGCGCCAGCAGAGGACAACTAGTGGGAGGGCCCGATGAGCAGTTCTTC. Encoded protein: CASRGQLVGGPDEQFF.

This chain joins TRBV7-8 and TRBJ2-3, with 10 bases fitting TRBD2. Germline loops: CDR1 SGHVS, CDR2 FQNEAQ. J lost 2 bases, V lost 1 base, and 9 bases had no gene match. The CDR3 contains 18 residues. CDR3 region: CASSLEGVGLADTDTQYF. The CDR3 region has the DNA TGTGCCAGCAGCTTAGAAGGGGTTGGACTAGCGGACACAGATACGCAGTATTTT.

To note about this clonotype: Relative to the germline gene, one junction end is altered; a read error may explain this. The chain is built from TRBV28 and TRBJ1-6; tentative D call: TRBD1 (6 bases). The germline CDR1 and CDR2 sequences are MDHEN and SYDVKM. CDR3 length equals 15 residues. As DNA, the CDR3 is TGTGCCACCAGTTTTTCCAGGGGCTCTAATTCACCCCTCCACTTT. It translates to CATSFSRGSNSPLHF.

This clonotype was counted many times. The V and J genes are TRBV5-6 and TRBJ1-1; the match to TRBD1 covers 10 bases. The CDR3 sequence is 18 residues long. Trimming at V came to 5 bases and at J to 0 bases, leaving 13 bases not matched to a gene. CDR1 and CDR2 (germline): SGHDT, YYEEEE. DNA for the CDR3: TGTGCCAGCAGATACCGTAGGACAGGGGGGAATATGAACACTGAAGCTTTCTTT. Translating it yields CASRYRRTGGNMNTEAFF. Variable domain in full (rest from reference TRBV5-6 and TRBJ1-1): DAGVTQSPTHLIKTRGQQVTLRCSPKSGHDTVSWYQQALGQGPQFIFQYYEEEERQRGNFPDRFSGHQFPNYSSELNVNALLLGDSALYLCASRYRRTGGNMNTEAFFGQGTRLTVV.

The chain employs TRBV5-1 and TRBJ2-3, with unresolved D. The CDR3 spans 14 residues. V was shortened by 0 bases and J by 4 bases, with 9 bases between the two germline ends. CDR1 and CDR2 (germline): SGHRS, YFSETQ. In nucleotides, the CDR3 is TGCGCCAGCAGCTTGGACCCTGGCCCAGATACGCAGTATTTT. Protein: CASSLDPGPDTQYF.

Concerning this clonotype: At one end the junction does not follow the germline gene, possibly because of a read error. Here the CDR3 DNA reads TGTGCCAACAGTGAACTCACCCGCAACAACGAGCAGTACTTC. It translates to CANSELTRNNEQYF. V usage is TRBV6-1 and J usage is TRBJ2-7; the D is unclear. The CDR3 has 14 amino acids. Germline V CDR1 and CDR2: MNHNS, SASEGT.

This clonotype was recorded at least ten times. The chain uses TRBV6-5 and TRBJ2-1; 8 bases align to TRBD2. V was pared by 4 bases and J by 7 bases, with 6 bases of the junction left unmatched. The germline CDR1 and CDR2 sequences are MNHEY and SVGAGI. The CDR3 contains 14 residues. CDR3 amino acids: CASSSSGSRNEQFF. The CDR3 DNA sequence: TGTGCCAGCAGTTCAAGCGGGAGTCGAAATGAGCAGTTCTTC.

With regard to this clonotype: A read error may be the cause here, since a much bigger clone is one base away. This chain's CDR3 is CASSLFTGTGGTDTQYF. DNA of the CDR3: TGTGCCAGCAGCTTATTCACCGGGACAGGAGGCACAGATACGCAGTATTTT. The rearrangement uses TRBV5-6 and TRBJ2-3; TRBD1 aligns across 8 bases. The germline gives CDR1 SGHDT, CDR2 YYEEEE. The CDR3 contains 17 residues. Trimming removed 2 bases from V and 1 base from J; junction bases left unmatched: 9.